These 25 T cell receptor beta chains were sequenced from one sample in a study of blood T cell repertoires in COVID-19. This table comes from immunoSEQ multiplex PCR, and its TCRdb copy is limited to in-frame clones, with some not included. The sample carries 140,000 to 150,000 clones, 88% recorded once. Sequencing was done on a sample of PBMCs or T cells enriched from blood (not recorded which). The receptors come from a woman between 25 and 40 years old with acute COVID-19.

V usage is TRBV4-1 and J usage is TRBJ1-2; D is possibly TRBD1 (5 bases). The germline gives CDR1 MGHRA, CDR2 YSYEKL. The CDR3 is 14 amino acids. Between the trimmed V and J ends, which lost 0 bases and 7 bases, there was a span of 12 bases. The CDR3 reads CASSQEPGLGGYTF. As DNA, the CDR3 is TGCGCCAGCAGCCAAGAACCAGGGCTCGGTGGCTACACCTTC.

This clone was recorded once. The rearrangement uses TRBV14 and TRBJ1-1; D is unclear. V was shortened by 0 bases and J by 5 bases, with 7 bases between the two germline ends. This CDR3 is built from 13 residues. Germline CDR1 reads SGHDN; CDR2 reads FVKESK. CDR3 region: CASSQEPRTEAFF. The CDR3 DNA follows: TGTGCCAGCAGCCAAGAACCGAGAACTGAAGCTTTCTTT.

This rearrangement joins TRBV11-2 to TRBJ1-3; TRBD1 matches 8 bases. The V segment lost 5 bases and the J segment 3 bases; nucleotides outside the gene matches: 3. The CDR3 is made up of 14 amino acids. Germline loops: CDR1 SGHAT, CDR2 FQNNGV. The DNA of the CDR3 is TGTGCCAGCAGCAAGACAGGGGATGGAAACACCATATATTTT. It yields the protein CASSKTGDGNTIYF.

V usage is TRBV4-1 and J usage is TRBJ2-7, with D unresolved. The CDR3 has 16 residues. CDR1 and CDR2 from the germline V gene are MGHRA and YSYEKL. Trimming shortened V by 0 bases and J by 3 bases, and 15 bases separated the two germline ends. The CDR3 coding sequence is TGCGCCAGCAGCCAAGATGGGCAGCCAAGCTACTACGAGCAGTACTTC. Protein: CASSQDGQPSYYEQYF.

This chain connects TRBV30 to TRBJ2-7; 8 nucleotides agree with TRBD1. Looked up from germline, CDR1 is GTSNPN and CDR2 is SVGIG (reference sequence). Unmatched junction bases numbered 7, after V lost 3 bases and J lost 6 bases. The CDR3 consists of 13 residues. CDR3 sequence: CAWSGTGQGEQYF. DNA of the CDR3: TGTGCCTGGAGCGGGACAGGCCAGGGCGAGCAGTACTTC. The whole variable domain, filled in from reference TRBV30 and TRBJ2-7, reads SQTIHQWPATLVQPVGSPLSLECTVEGTSNPNLYWYRQAAGRGLQLLFYSVGIGQISSEVPQNLSASRPQDRQFILSSKKLLLSDSGFYLCAWSGTGQGEQYFGPGTRLTVT.

The chain joins TRBV28 to TRBJ1-3; D gene unclear. V was trimmed by 7 bases and J by 0 bases, leaving 16 bases between them. Germline-derived CDR1 and CDR2 are MDHEN and SYDVKM. CDR3 length equals 16 residues. In DNA form, the CDR3 reads TGTGCCAGCACACCACCTCGGGGTTACTCTGGAAACACCATATATTTT. Its protein product is CASTPPRGYSGNTIYF.

The rearrangement links TRBV5-4 to TRBJ1-4, with TRBD1 matching 9 bases. The J segment lost 8 bases and the V segment lost 3 bases, leaving 2 bases of the junction unmatched. CDR3 size: 13 residues. Germline V gene lookup returns CDR1 SGHNT and CDR2 YYREEE (reference sequence). The CDR3 is CASSWDREEKLFF. The CDR3 DNA follows: TGTGCCAGCAGCTGGGACAGGGAGGAAAAACTGTTTTTT.

This chain links TRBV6-1 with TRBJ2-1, with 10 bases aligning to TRBD2. The CDR3 runs to 17 residues. The germline V gene has CDR1 MNHNS and CDR2 SASEGT. The trim removed 3 bases at V and 6 bases at J, leaving 11 bases unmatched. CDR3 in amino acids: CASSDTASGRDLNEQFF. The CDR3 bases are TGTGCCAGCAGTGATACGGCAAGCGGGAGGGACCTCAATGAGCAGTTCTTC.

A word on this clone: Other DNA sequences of this sample code for an identical CDR3. The chain carries TRBV28 and TRBJ2-7; D is unclear. The CDR3 has 12 amino acids. Looked up from germline, CDR1 is MDHEN and CDR2 is SYDVKM. Trimming left V 1 base short and J 3 bases short, with 4 bases between. CDR3 nucleotide sequence: TGTGCCAGCAGTTTATCTTTCTACGAGCAGTACTTC. Residues: CASSLSFYEQYF.

V usage is TRBV7-9 and J usage is TRBJ2-1; 7 nucleotides match TRBD2. The CDR3 extends over 13 amino acids. V was clipped by 6 bases and J by 5 bases; unmatched bases: 4. Germline CDR1 SEHNR, CDR2 FQNEAQ (reference sequence). DNA of the CDR3: TGTGCCAGCAGTTTCGGACTAGACAATGAGCAGTTCTTC. Translated, it gives CASSFGLDNEQFF.

By sample share, this clone is medium-sized. V and J are TRBV9 and TRBJ2-1, with D perhaps TRBD1 (6 bases). This CDR3 is 14 amino acids long. Trimming pared 6 bases from V and 6 bases from J, leaving 16 bases between. The germline CDR1 and CDR2 sequences are SGDLS and YYNGEE. The CDR3 DNA is TGTGCCAGCAACTTGGACAGCCCTAGCAATGAGCAGTTCTTC. Amino acid sequence: CASNLDSPSNEQFF.

The chain links TRBV5-1 to TRBJ1-1, with D unclear. V was trimmed by 4 bases and J by 0 bases, leaving 7 bases between them. CDR3 length equals 13 residues. CDR1 is SGHRS and CDR2 is YFSETQ in the germline V gene. CDR3 sequence: CASSPRLNTEAFF. CDR3 nucleotides: TGCGCCAGCAGCCCTCGTCTGAACACTGAAGCTTTCTTT. Full variable domain (missing parts from reference TRBV5-1 and TRBJ1-1): KAGVTQTPRYLIKTRGQQVTLSCSPISGHRSVSWYQQTPGQGLQFLFEYFSETQRNKGNFPGRFSGRQFSNSRSEMNVSTLELGDSALYLCASSPRLNTEAFFGQGTRLTVV.

The V and J genes are TRBV3-1 (or the pseudogene TRBV3-2) and TRBJ2-6; the match to TRBD1 covers 7 bases. Germline V gene sequence: CDR1 LGHDT, CDR2 YNNKEL (reference sequence). Trimming at V came to 7 bases and at J to 0 bases, leaving 9 bases not matched to a gene. The CDR3 runs to 17 residues. CDR3 amino acids: CASKRDRDYSGANVLTF. The CDR3 nucleotides are TGTGCCAGCAAAAGGGACAGAGATTACTCTGGGGCCAACGTCCTGACTTTC.

Only a few counts were recorded for this clone. This rearrangement joins TRBV28 to TRBJ2-1; TRBD2 is a possible D gene (6 bases). The CDR3 has 15 amino acids. V was shortened by 5 bases and J by 9 bases, with 20 bases between the two germline ends. The germline V gene has CDR1 MDHEN and CDR2 SYDVKM. In nucleotides, the CDR3 is TGTGCCAGCAGTACCCGCACCCGGGACTCCTTTGAGCAGTTCTTC. Residues: CASSTRTRDSFEQFF.

The chain joins TRBV11-2 to TRBJ2-1, with 12 bases matching TRBD2. The V gene end was trimmed by 4 bases and the J gene end by 2 bases; junction bases not matched to a gene: 9. Germline assignment: CDR1 SGHAT and CDR2 FQNNGV. The CDR3 sequence is 18 residues long. In DNA form, the CDR3 reads TGTGCCAGCAGCTCCGTGAGAACTAGCGGGAGGACCTACAATGAGCAGTTCTTC. This gives the protein CASSSVRTSGRTYNEQFF.

The chain joins TRBV7-2 to TRBJ1-5, with TRBD1 as a possible D gene (5 bases). V lost 0 bases and J lost 11, with 20 bases in between. CDR3 length: 16 amino acids. Per the germline V gene, CDR1 is SGHTA and CDR2 is FQGNSA. The CDR3 protein is CASSLAHGTGVRTQHF. The CDR3 bases are TGTGCCAGCAGCTTAGCGCACGGGACGGGGGTTAGGACCCAGCATTTT. The complete variable domain, with remaining parts taken from reference TRBV7-2 and TRBJ1-5, reads GAGVSQSPSNKVTEKGKDVELRCDPISGHTALYWYRQSLGQGLEFLIYFQGNSAPDKSGLPSDRFSAERTGGSVSTLTIQRTQQEDSAVYLCASSLAHGTGVRTQHFGDGTRLSIL.

The chain combines TRBV9 with TRBJ2-7, with 7 bases lining up with TRBD1. Germline CDR1 is SGDLS and CDR2 is YYNGEE. The CDR3 is 15 amino acids. The V segment lost 0 bases and the J segment 1 base; nucleotides outside the gene matches: 4. CDR3 sequence: CASSVGGTASYEQYF. CDR3 in DNA: TGTGCCAGCAGCGTAGGAGGGACAGCTTCCTACGAGCAGTACTTC.

The chain has TRBV30 and TRBJ2-5; D unclear. This CDR3 is 11 amino acids long. Germline values: CDR1 GTSNPN, CDR2 SVGIG (reference sequence). V lost 0 bases and J 6 bases, leaving 5 bases between the germline ends. The CDR3: CAWSVQKTQYF. CDR3 coding DNA: TGTGCCTGGAGTGTACAAAAGACCCAGTACTTC.

The rearrangement links TRBV5-1 to TRBJ1-4; D gene ambiguous. V lost 4 bases and J 1 base, leaving 11 bases between the germline ends. Germline loops: CDR1 SGHRS, CDR2 YFSETQ. The length of the CDR3 is 15 residues. The CDR3 bases are TGCGCCAGCAGCCCTGACGGGATAACTAATGAAAAACTGTTTTTT. Translation: CASSPDGITNEKLFF.

The chain couples TRBV3-1 (or the pseudogene TRBV3-2) to TRBJ2-1; D is unresolved. The V and J ends lost 4 bases and 5 bases respectively, with 9 bases between them. There are 13 residues in the CDR3. The germline V gene encodes CDR1 LGHDT and CDR2 YNNKEL (reference sequence). CDR3 DNA: TGTGCCAGCAGCCCCCGCGTCCACAATGAGCAGTTCTTC. Protein sequence: CASSPRVHNEQFF.

The chain combines TRBV30 with TRBJ1-6; D is possibly TRBD1 (6 bases). V dropped 4 bases and J dropped 7 bases, with 14 bases sitting between them. From germline, CDR1 is GTSNPN and CDR2 SVGIG (reference sequence). CDR3 length: 14 residues. CDR3 DNA: TGTGCCTGGACCTTTGGGGGGGGCAATTCACCCCTCCACTTT. Translating it yields CAWTFGGGNSPLHF.

This chain uses TRBV10-3 with TRBJ2-5, with TRBD1 as a possible D gene (6 bases). CDR3 length: 13 amino acids. Germline CDR1 and CDR2: ENHRY and SYGVKD. V dropped 7 bases and J dropped 4 bases, with 13 bases sitting between them. In DNA, the CDR3 is TGTGCCATCAATCAGGGGCTAGGAGAGACCCAGTACTTC. Protein: CAINQGLGETQYF.

CDR3 in DNA: TGTGCCAGCAGCCGAAAGGGGTCCCTTGATACGCAGTATTTT. Translation: CASSRKGSLDTQYF. The rearrangement uses TRBV7-3 and TRBJ2-3, with D tentatively TRBD1 (5 bases). Germline CDR1 SGHTA, CDR2 FQGTGA. V shed 5 bases and J shed 6 bases, with 15 bases lying between them. The CDR3 is made up of 14 amino acids.

With respect to this clone: Distinct nucleotide sequences in the sample also encode this CDR3. This chain links TRBV27 with TRBJ2-3; 13 bases are shared with TRBD2. CDR3 length: 15 amino acids. Germline V CDR1 and CDR2: MNHEY, SMNVEV (reference sequence). The V gene end was trimmed by 4 bases and the J gene end by 4 bases; junction bases not matched to a gene: 2. This CDR3 reads CASSSGLAGADTQYF. Here the CDR3 DNA reads TGTGCCAGCAGTTCCGGACTAGCGGGAGCAGATACGCAGTATTTT.

The rearrangement uses TRBV10-3 and TRBJ1-1, with a weak D call TRBD1 (6 bases). The V gene lost 2 bases and the J gene lost 6 bases, with 13 bases spanning the gap. The CDR3 length is 14 residues. The germline V gene has CDR1 ENHRY and CDR2 SYGVKD. The CDR3 loop is CAISEGRGWSEAFF. CDR3 DNA sequence: TGTGCCATCAGTGAGGGCAGGGGATGGTCTGAAGCTTTCTTT.